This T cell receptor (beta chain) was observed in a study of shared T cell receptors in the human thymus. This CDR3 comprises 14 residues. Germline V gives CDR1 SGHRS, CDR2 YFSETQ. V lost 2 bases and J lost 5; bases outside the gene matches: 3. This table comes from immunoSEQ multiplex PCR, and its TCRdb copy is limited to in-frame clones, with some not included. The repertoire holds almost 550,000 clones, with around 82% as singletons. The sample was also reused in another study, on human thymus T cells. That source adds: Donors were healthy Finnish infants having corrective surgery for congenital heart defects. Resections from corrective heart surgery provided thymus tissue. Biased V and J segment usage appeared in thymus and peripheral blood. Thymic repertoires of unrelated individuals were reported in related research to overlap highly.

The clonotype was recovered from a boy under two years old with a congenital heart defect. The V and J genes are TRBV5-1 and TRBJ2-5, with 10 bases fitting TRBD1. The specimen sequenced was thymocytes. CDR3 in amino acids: CASSFDRGRETQYF. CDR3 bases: TGCGCCAGCAGCTTCGACAGGGGGCGGGAGACCCAGTACTTC.